This is a list of T cell receptor beta chains from one sample in a study of vaccination effects on CD4 cells after COVID-19. The method was immunoSEQ multiplex PCR; TCRdb's version includes in-frame clones alone and lacks a portion of them. The data contain about 28,000 clones, less than 75% of them singletons. The antigens of these receptors remain unknown. This material consisted of CD4+ T cells from PBMCs cultured without peptide, taken before COVID-19 vaccination. The receptors here all came from a human donor who received a COVID-19 vaccine. CDR3s include the opening cysteine and the closing phenylalanine or tryptophan. A D gene is named only where the DNA matches it firmly. Rows give clone size only sometimes, using once, few, many, or a class for an expanded clone.

D	V	size	J	CDR3	DNA
NA	TRBV5-6	NA	TRBJ2-3	CASSFGRADTQYF	TGTGCCAGCAGCTTCGGGAGAGCCGATACGCAGTATTTT
TRBD1	TRBV3-1/TRBV3-2	NA	TRBJ2-3	CASSPYGQGNTDTQYF	TGTGCCAGCAGCCCCTACGGACAGGGTAACACAGATACGCAGTATTTT
NA	TRBV10-3	few	TRBJ2-5	CAISLTPVGTQYF	TGTGCCATCAGTTTGACCCCCGTGGGGACCCAGTACTTC
NA	TRBV7-2	few	TRBJ2-1	CASSSSRVGGGNNEQFF	TGTGCCAGCAGCTCCAGTCGTGTGGGGGGCGGGAACAATGAGCAGTTCTTC
TRBD2	TRBV4-1	NA	TRBJ2-3	CASSQSGTKTDTQYF	TGCGCCAGCAGTCAGTCCGGGACTAAAACAGATACGCAGTATTTT
TRBD1	TRBV3-1/TRBV3-2	NA	TRBJ1-6	CASSEGAGTGYRRDSPLHF	TGTGCCAGCAGCGAAGGGGCCGGGACAGGGTATAGGCGGGATTCACCCCTCCACTTT
NA	TRBV5-1	NA	TRBJ1-6	CASSLDGDYNSPLHF	TGCGCCAGCAGCTTGGATGGAGATTATAATTCACCCCTCCACTTT
NA	TRBV6-5	NA	TRBJ2-3	CASSYGLADTQYF	TGTGCCAGCAGCTATGGGTTGGCAGATACGCAGTATTTT
NA	TRBV2	few	TRBJ1-6	CASSEAGVVRGGSPLHF	TGTGCCAGCAGTGAAGCGGGGGTTGTTAGGGGGGGTTCACCCCTCCACTTT
TRBD2	TRBV25-1	NA	TRBJ2-1	CASSAAGSSYNEQFF	TGTGCCAGCAGTGCAGCGGGAAGCTCCTACAATGAGCAGTTCTTC
NA	TRBV5-6	NA	TRBJ1-3	CASSIGGGTGNTIYF	TGTGCCAGCAGCATTGGTGGGGGAACTGGAAACACCATATATTTT
TRBD2	TRBV5-1	NA	TRBJ2-7	CASRASGGSYEQYF	TGCGCCAGCAGAGCTAGCGGGGGGTCCTACGAGCAGTACTTC
NA	TRBV7-8	NA	TRBJ1-3	CASSFPDSGNTIYF	TGTGCCAGCAGCTTCCCAGACTCTGGAAACACCATATATTTT
NA	TRBV27	NA	TRBJ2-7	CASSSQGKGTYEQYF	TGTGCCAGCAGTTCCCAGGGAAAGGGGACCTACGAGCAGTACTTC
TRBD2	TRBV19	NA	TRBJ2-5	CASSGTGLAGATQYF	TGTGCCAGTAGTGGGACCGGACTAGCGGGGGCGACCCAGTACTTC
TRBD1	TRBV4-1	NA	TRBJ2-7	CASSQTGTAAYEQYF	TGCGCCAGCAGCCAGACCGGGACAGCCGCTTACGAGCAGTACTTC
NA	TRBV7-2	NA	TRBJ1-2	CASSWTAMNYGYTF	TGTGCCAGCAGTTGGACAGCTATGAACTATGGCTACACCTTC
NA	TRBV19	few	TRBJ1-1	CASSTSANTEAFF	TGTGCCAGTAGTACATCGGCGAACACTGAAGCTTTCTTT
NA	TRBV6-5	NA	TRBJ1-2	CASRVGVGQYGYTF	TGTGCCAGCAGGGTAGGGGTTGGCCAGTATGGCTACACCTTC
TRBD2	TRBV4-1	NA	TRBJ2-1	CASSQYEWGGGQQFF	TGCGCCAGCAGCCAATACGAATGGGGCGGGGGTCAGCAGTTCTTC
NA	TRBV21-1	NA	TRBJ2-7	CASSLLFLGHWLYEQYF	TGTGCCAGCAGCTTACTTTTCTTAGGACATTGGCTCTACGAGCAGTACTTC
NA	TRBV18	NA	TRBJ1-2	CASSTDGAGGYTF	TGTGCCAGCTCAACGGACGGGGCCGGTGGCTACACCTTC
TRBD2	TRBV7-6	NA	TRBJ2-7	CASSSKRLAGYEQYF	TGTGCCAGCAGCTCCAAGAGACTAGCGGGGTACGAGCAGTACTTC
NA	TRBV6-4	NA	TRBJ1-2	CASSDRGGSYGYTF	TGTGCCAGCAGCGACCGCGGCGGGAGCTATGGCTACACCTTC
NA	TRBV28	NA	TRBJ1-2	CASSLGGGEANYGYTF	TGTGCCAGCAGTTTAGGGGGGGGCGAAGCTAACTATGGCTACACCTTC
NA	TRBV18	NA	TRBJ1-2	CASSPDQRYGYTF	TGTGCCAGCTCACCAGACCAGCGCTATGGCTACACCTTC
TRBD2	TRBV3-1/TRBV3-2	few	TRBJ2-1	CASSQDWVASGINEQFF	TGTGCCAGCAGCCAAGACTGGGTGGCTAGCGGAATCAATGAGCAGTTCTTC
TRBD1	TRBV12-3/TRBV12-4	NA	TRBJ2-1	CACGDRGYNEQFF	TGTGCCTGCGGGGACAGGGGATACAATGAGCAGTTCTTC
TRBD1	TRBV30	once	TRBJ1-4	CAWSLTQGVELFF	TGTGCCTGGAGTCTAACACAGGGGGTAGAACTGTTTTTT
NA	TRBV10-1	NA	TRBJ2-5	CASRGQGGGTQYF	TGCGCCAGCAGGGGCCAGGGAGGGGGGACCCAGTACTTC